This passage covers 9 T cell receptor beta chains from one sample sequenced in a study of cytomegalovirus exposure and HLA in healthy donors. The PCR had 60 Vbeta and 13 Jbeta primers. The repertoire was sequenced with immunoSEQ multiplex PCR; TCRdb's copy has only in-frame clones and lacks some. Found here are 100,000 to 150,000 clones, around 80% of them singletons; the top ten hold 1.5%. The specimen sequenced was PBMCs. Every receptor here comes from a woman aged 18-29 years in good health and CMV-seronegative.

This chain joins TRBV5-4 and TRBJ2-5, with D possibly TRBD1 on 7 matching bases. The CDR3 runs to 15 residues. CDR1 SGHNT and CDR2 YYREEE come from the germline V gene (reference sequence). The V end was cut by 4 bases, the J end by 2 bases, with 15 bases between. CDR3: CASSQTGRRQETQYF. The CDR3 region has the DNA TGTGCCAGCAGCCAGACAGGGAGGCGGCAAGAGACCCAGTACTTC.

This clone was seen a single time. J is TRBJ2-5 and V is TRBV2, with TRBD1 identical over 10 bases. The CDR3 length is 14 residues. CDR1 and CDR2 (germline): SNHLY, FYNNEI. Trimming removed 9 bases from V and 5 bases from J; junction bases left unmatched: 9. The DNA of the CDR3 is TGTGCCAGTAAACCGGACAGGGGGATGGAGACCCAGTACTTC. Translation: CASKPDRGMETQYF. The full variable domain, completed using reference TRBV2 and TRBJ2-5, is EPEVTQTPSHQVTQMGQEVILRCVPISNHLYFYWYRQILGQKVEFLVSFYNNEISEKSEIFDDQFSVERPDGSNFTLKIRSTKLEDSAMYFCASKPDRGMETQYFGPGTRLLVL.

This clone was recorded only once. This chain joins TRBV5-1 and TRBJ2-1; 10 positions match TRBD2. Germline V gene sequence: CDR1 SGHRS, CDR2 YFSETQ. The CDR3 is 17 residues long. The ends lost 3 bases at V and 4 bases at J; junction bases unmatched: 10. The CDR3 loop reads CASSSMLAGVSYNEQFF. The CDR3 DNA follows: TGCGCCAGCAGCTCGATGCTAGCGGGAGTGTCGTACAATGAGCAGTTCTTC. The whole variable domain, filled in from reference TRBV5-1 and TRBJ2-1, reads KAGVTQTPRYLIKTRGQQVTLSCSPISGHRSVSWYQQTPGQGLQFLFEYFSETQRNKGNFPGRFSGRQFSNSRSEMNVSTLELGDSALYLCASSSMLAGVSYNEQFFGPGTRLTVL.

The rearrangement uses TRBV6-5 and TRBJ2-1; maybe TRBD2 (6 bases). This CDR3 region has 15 residues. CDR1 is MNHEY and CDR2 is SVGAGI in the germline V gene. Trimming removed 0 bases from V and 9 bases from J, with 15 bases in between. CDR3 residues: CASSYSYGISGEQFF. The CDR3 coding sequence is TGTGCCAGCAGTTACTCGTATGGGATTAGCGGTGAGCAGTTCTTC.

V usage is TRBV18 and J usage is TRBJ2-3; TRBD2 aligns across 12 bases. V was pared by 3 bases and J by 5 bases, with 6 bases of the junction left unmatched. The CDR3 has 16 residues. Germline V gene lookup returns CDR1 KGHSH and CDR2 LQKENI. CDR3 loop: CASSPLAGGPGDTQYF. Written as DNA, the CDR3 is TGTGCCAGCTCACCTCTAGCGGGAGGGCCTGGAGATACGCAGTATTTT. Together with reference TRBV18 and TRBJ2-3, the CDR3 gives the full variable domain: NAGVMQNPRHLVRRRGQEARLRCSPMKGHSHVYWYRQLPEEGLKFMVYLQKENIIDESGMPKERFSAEFPKEGPSILRIQQVVRGDSAAYFCASSPLAGGPGDTQYFGPGTRLTVL.

The rearrangement joins TRBV18 to TRBJ2-1; 12 nucleotides agree with TRBD2. V shed 3 bases and J 10 bases; nucleotides not matched to a gene: 4. CDR1 and CDR2 from the germline V gene are KGHSH and LQKENI. The CDR3 is 14 residues long. The CDR3 reads CASSPGLAGKEQFF. The DNA for the CDR3 is TGTGCCAGCTCACCCGGACTAGCGGGAAAAGAGCAGTTCTTC.

V usage is TRBV7-2 and J usage is TRBJ2-1, with 10 bases identical to TRBD2. This CDR3 contains 16 residues. Germline V gene lookup returns CDR1 SGHTA and CDR2 FQGNSA. V trimming: 5 bases; J trimming: 7 bases; junction bases outside the gene matches: 11. The CDR3 DNA reads as TGTGCCAGCAGCCCCATAGCGGGAGGCGGGGTGAATGAGCAGTTCTTC. Translated, it gives CASSPIAGGGVNEQFF.

To note about this clone: One end of the junction is discordant with germline, which a read error may explain. In DNA, the CDR3 is TGCAGTGCTAGCTTTAGACTCGAGCCGTTCTTC. Its protein is CSASFRLEPFF. The chain uses TRBV20-1 and TRBJ2-1; D is ambiguous. The germline CDR1 and CDR2 sequences are DFQATT and SNEGSKA (reference sequence). CDR3 length: 11 amino acids.

This clone was seen a handful of times. This rearrangement joins TRBV27 to TRBJ2-1; 7 nucleotides line up with TRBD2. Germline V CDR1 and CDR2: MNHEY, SMNVEV (reference sequence). With V trimmed by 5 bases and J by 3 bases, 10 bases remained unmatched. The CDR3 runs to 16 residues. CDR3 sequence: CASSKTSGLDYNEQFF. CDR3 bases: TGTGCCAGCAGTAAAACCTCCGGACTAGACTACAATGAGCAGTTCTTC.